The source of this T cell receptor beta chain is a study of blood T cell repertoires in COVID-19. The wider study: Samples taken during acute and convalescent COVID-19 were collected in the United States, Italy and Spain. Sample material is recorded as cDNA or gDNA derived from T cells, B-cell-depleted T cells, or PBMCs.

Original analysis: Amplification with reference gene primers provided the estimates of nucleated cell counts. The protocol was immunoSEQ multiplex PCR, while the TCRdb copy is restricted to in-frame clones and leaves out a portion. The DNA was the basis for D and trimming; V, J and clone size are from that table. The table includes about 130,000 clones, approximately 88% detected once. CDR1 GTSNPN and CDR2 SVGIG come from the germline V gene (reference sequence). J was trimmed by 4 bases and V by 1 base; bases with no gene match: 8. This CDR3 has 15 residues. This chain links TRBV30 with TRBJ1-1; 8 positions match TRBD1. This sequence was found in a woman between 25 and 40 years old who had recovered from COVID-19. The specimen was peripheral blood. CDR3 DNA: TGTGCCTGGAGTGCTCTGACAGGGGTAAGCACTGAAGCTTTCTTT. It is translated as CAWSALTGVSTEAFF. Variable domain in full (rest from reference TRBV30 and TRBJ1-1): SQTIHQWPATLVQPVGSPLSLECTVEGTSNPNLYWYRQAAGRGLQLLFYSVGIGQISSEVPQNLSASRPQDRQFILSSKKLLLSDSGFYLCAWSALTGVSTEAFFGQGTRLTVV.